Below, one T cell receptor beta chain is given with its context. CDR1 is MNHEY and CDR2 is SVGAGI in the germline V gene. V gave up 4 bases and J gave up 6 bases, with 4 bases separating them. This CDR3 has 11 residues. This entry belongs to a study of blood T cell repertoires in COVID-19. Clones were read by immunoSEQ multiplex PCR, and TCRdb kept only the in-frame ones, dropping some. This table holds roughly 330,000 clones, about 85% found once. The rearrangement links TRBV6-5 to TRBJ2-1; D unclear. The sequence came from a woman in her 30s who had recovered from COVID-19. The material sequenced was PBMCs or T cells enriched from blood (not recorded which). DNA of the CDR3: TGTGCCAGCAGTTCTTTCAATGAGCAGTTCTTC. Protein sequence: CASSSFNEQFF.